This record looks at one T cell receptor (beta chain) sequence and its context. Its target antigen remains unknown. The junction departs from the called germline gene at one end, perhaps through a read error. Systemically healthy Caucasian individuals from Russia, 35 to 40 in total and aged about 6 to 100 years, were included as donors. About 10 milliliters of peripheral blood were collected from each donor into EDTA-treated Vacutainer tubes. Ficoll-Paque density-gradient centrifugation was used to isolate PBMCs, with at least 7 million obtained per sample. Trizol reagent was used to extract total RNA from the PBMCs, yielding at least 6 micrograms per sample. For every donor, flow cytometry on a PBMC aliquot measured the percentage of naive CD45RAhigh/CD27high T cells. This sample stems from a study of blood T cells in healthy people across ages (dated by TCRdb to the mid-2010s). The study in broad terms: In model experiments, roughly one uniquely barcoded TCR beta cDNA molecule per two T cells was captured by template switching. The study measured age-related changes in TCR beta repertoire diversity using deep sequencing normalized with unique cDNA molecular identifiers. The donors were split into four age groups: young (average 16 years), middle-aged (about 40), aged (62) and long-lived (roughly 88). Donors of different ages were randomly distributed across sequencing lanes to avoid experimental bias. The study analyzed two additional independent replicas of 1 million unique cDNA reads from the same blood draw for two donors, one aged 18 to 30 and one aged 80 or older. Broader findings and caveats from the paper: Observed TCR beta diversity per million T cells fell roughly linearly with age, and a significant reduction was already apparent by age roughly 40. A strong correlation was found between observed TCR beta diversity and the percentage of naive T cells measured by flow cytometry. Bulk unsorted PBMC profiling prevented conclusive comparison of naive and antigen-experienced compartments. Estimates of total diversity based on one million sequenced T cells were regarded as lower bounds and as underestimates. Compared with the aged group, the long-lived group had more naive CD4+ T cells, fewer expanded clones and increased TCR diversity, suggesting age selection. The CMV infection status of donors was not known, potentially confounding age-related changes in expanded clonotypes.

Libraries were constructed by 5' RACE. A second roughly 6 to 12 cycle PCR used a sample-barcoded 5' primer and a J-beta primer mix. A unique molecular identifier was introduced onto each TCR beta cDNA molecule by a template-switch 5' adaptor carrying 12 random nucleotides. At least 2.5 million CDR3-containing paired-end reads were obtained from each sample. The Mint cDNA synthesis kit, primed by a TRBC-specific oligonucleotide, was used to synthesize first-strand cDNA from all RNA. All cDNA was treated with uracil-DNA glycosylase and then went through a first 18-cycle PCR with the universal primers M1SS and BC2_uni_R. Under the source paper's analysis protocol: Normalization of each sample was performed by random selection of 1 million high-quality reads, each carrying a distinct molecular identifier. Reads with shared molecular identifiers were discarded instead of being binned into consensus sequences. MiTCR, set to a Q25 quality threshold and the strictest error-elimination algorithm, was used for CDR3 identification, clonotype clustering and error correction. A nonparametric unseen species model with Euler transformation was used to estimate a lower bound on total TCR beta diversity. Clones were called with MiXCR by TCRdb after fastp trimmed the public reads at Q25, and only in-frame beta chains were retained. Each record represents a unique CDR3 protein, reported with the most common genes and DNA among its rows. The V and J calls, along with clone size, are taken from TCRdb and not from the paper's own processing. This sample is represented by roughly 1.9 million distinct CDR3 sequences; roughly two fifths of them were singletons. The top ten hold roughly 23% of the sample.

Measured from the cysteine to the phenylalanine, the CDR3 is 16 residues long. The retained sequence is limited to the CDR3, 48 bases, with the frame set at the first base. CDR1 and CDR2 are read off the germline V gene as SNHLY and FYNNEI. The receptor chain draws on TRBV2 and TRBJ1-2, with no reliable assignment of the D segment. The material sequenced was blood. This clonotype was obtained from a human donor in good health. The nucleotide sequence is given as TGTGCCAACAGTGAAGCGGGGAGGATTTCAAGTTATGGCTACACCTTC. The translation is CANSEAGRISSYGYTF. Here the CDR3 is joined to the reference TRBV2 and TRBJ1-2 genes, and the full variable domain is: EPEVTQTPSHQVTQMGQEVILRCVPISNHLYFYWYRQILGQKVEFLVSFYNNEISEKSEIFDDQFSVERPDGSNFTLKIRSTKLEDSAMYFCANSEAGRISSYGYTFGSGTRLTVV.